The clone carrying this T cell receptor (beta chain) has ten or more counts. Its specificity is not known. The source of the sample is a study of T cell repertoires in cytomegalovirus infection. At the level of the study: CMV epitopes that were recently identified and HLA-C-restricted were used alongside well-studied HLA-B-restricted ones. Public TCR beta signature analysis indicated the presence of both CMV infection and matching HLA type.

TCRdb re-analysed the reads in MiXCR, keeping a single row per CDR3 protein. The data show over 100,000 distinct CDR3 sequences, approximately 28% seen once. General observations from the study: Clonotypes of TCR beta that were HLA-C-restricted and CMV-specific dominated the ex vivo response.

From germline, CDR1 is SQVTM and CDR2 ANQGSEA. V lost 6 bases, J lost 3 bases, and 15 bases lay in between. This CDR3 is built from 14 residues. The chain uses TRBV29-1 and TRBJ2-1; maybe TRBD1 (6 bases). Here the sequenced sample was CD8+ T cells from cultured PBMCs, taken from culture after CMV antigen stimulation. The origin of this receptor is a human donor in good health (CMV status not recorded). Some clones in this sample may be carry-over from other donors' samples. The CDR3 region has the DNA TGCAGCGTGACGGACAGAGGGCACTACAATGAGCAGTTCTTC. Translating it yields CSVTDRGHYNEQFF.